The sequence of this T cell receptor (beta chain) was determined in a study of T cells in Graves' hyperthyroidism and ophthalmopathy. It was RNA transcripts that yielded the amplified TCR beta CDR3 regions. HTBI primers were used for first-round RT-PCR of the TCR CDR3. In TCRdb, the multiplex PCR reads were re-called with MiXCR into one record per CDR3 protein. The sample yields some 720,000 distinct CDR3 sequences, about 17% seen once. Patients between 18 and 65 years old had hyperthyroidism, newly diagnosed and lasting under 2 months. Uncontrolled infection, other autoimmune disease, pregnancy or lactation led to exclusion. Orbital computed tomography and thyroid ultrasound, together with serum TRAb and thyroxine and clinical symptoms, were used for diagnoses. Germline CDR1 and CDR2: KGHDR and SFDVKD. The V segment lost 4 bases and the J segment 4 bases; nucleotides outside the gene matches: 8. The CDR3 is made up of 16 amino acids.

This clonotype came up many times. The sequenced sample was blood. The TCR comes from a man aged 18 to 29 with Graves' hyperthyroidism. The V call is TRBV24-1, the J call TRBJ2-1; 8 positions agree with TRBD2. The CDR3 coding sequence is TGTGCCACCAGTGACTCCGGGACTAGACAATACAATGAGCAGTTCTTC. It encodes CATSDSGTRQYNEQFF.